One sample yielded the 10 T cell receptor beta chains listed below, sequenced in a study of blood T cell repertoires in COVID-19. Data came from immunoSEQ multiplex PCR; TCRdb stores just in-frame clones and leaves some out. In the table there are hundreds of thousands of clones, 85% to 90% of which are singletons. Sequencing used PBMCs or T cells enriched from blood (not recorded which). The receptors originated from a woman aged 55-69 years in a cohort exposed to, infected with or recovered from COVID-19 (not recorded which).

The chain uses TRBV2 and TRBJ2-7; 12 positions agree with TRBD2. The V gene end was trimmed by 5 bases and the J gene end by 3 bases; junction bases not matched to a gene: 5. The length of the CDR3 is 15 residues. The V gene's germline CDR1 is SNHLY and CDR2 FYNNEI. CDR3 amino acids: CASSLLAGGLYEQYF. The CDR3 bases are TGTGCCAGCAGTTTACTAGCGGGGGGACTCTACGAGCAGTACTTC.

The chain joins TRBV5-4 to TRBJ1-2, with a possible D match to TRBD1 (6 bases). Per germline, CDR1 SGHNT and CDR2 YYREEE (reference sequence). This CDR3 has 15 amino acids. Trimming took 3 bases from V and 0 from J, leaving 12 bases between them. CDR3 in DNA: TGTGCCAGCAGCTCCGGGACAACTACTAACTATGGCTACACCTTC. Encoded protein: CASSSGTTTNYGYTF.

The V gene is TRBV7-3, the J gene TRBJ2-3, with D possibly TRBD1 on 5 matching bases. Germline assignment: CDR1 SGHTA and CDR2 FQGTGA. The CDR3 is made up of 15 amino acids. V gave up 2 bases and J gave up 5 bases, with 14 bases separating them. As DNA, the CDR3 is TGTGCCAGCAGCTTACTTGGGGCCAAGGAAGATACGCAGTATTTT. Protein product: CASSLLGAKEDTQYF.

J is TRBJ2-1 and V is TRBV11-1, with TRBD2 matching 8 bases. This CDR3 is built from 15 residues. Germline CDR1 reads SGHAT; CDR2 reads FQDESV (reference sequence). V trimming: 2 bases; J trimming: 1 base; junction bases outside the gene matches: 1. In nucleotides, the CDR3 is TGTGCCAGCAGCTTAAGCGGGAGATCCTACAATGAGCAGTTCTTC. It specifies CASSLSGRSYNEQFF.

V usage is TRBV7-9 and J usage is TRBJ2-3; a possible D gene is TRBD2 (5 bases). V was shortened by 1 base and J by 2 bases, with 10 bases between the two germline ends. The V gene's germline CDR1 is SEHNR and CDR2 FQNEAQ (reference sequence). The CDR3 runs 15 residues. The CDR3 nucleotides are TGTGCCAGCAGCTTAGACGGGATTGTCACAGATACGCAGTATTTT. This sequence encodes CASSLDGIVTDTQYF.

V is TRBV21-1 and J is TRBJ1-1. TRBV21-1 constitutes a pseudogene. CDR3 length equals 11 residues. In DNA, the CDR3 is TGTGCCTCGGGGGGCTCAAAAGAAGCTTTCTTT. Translation: CASGGSKEAFF.

The chain carries TRBV28 and TRBJ1-3; D is unclear. The germline V gene has CDR1 MDHEN and CDR2 SYDVKM. V was pared by 1 base and J by 0 bases, with 7 bases between. The CDR3 spans 15 residues. CDR3 sequence: CASSLFPSSGNTIYF. CDR3 nucleotides: TGTGCCAGCAGTTTATTCCCGAGCTCTGGAAACACCATATATTTT. Combining the CDR3 with reference TRBV28 and TRBJ1-3 gives the whole variable domain DVKVTQSSRYLVKRTGEKVFLECVQDMDHENMFWYRQDPGLGLRLIYFSYDVKMKEKGDIPEGYSVSREKKERFSLILESASTNQTSMYLCASSLFPSSGNTIYFGEGSWLTVV.

The chain is built from TRBV7-2 and TRBJ2-3; 7 nucleotides agree with TRBD2. Germline values: CDR1 SGHTA, CDR2 FQGNSA. The CDR3 extends over 16 amino acids. The V segment lost 4 bases and the J segment 3 bases; nucleotides outside the gene matches: 10. The CDR3 sequence is CASSYRLSSGTDTQYF. The DNA of the CDR3 is TGTGCCAGCAGCTACCGTCTGAGTAGCGGGACAGATACGCAGTATTTT.

The genes are TRBV27 and TRBJ1-5, with 12 bases that match TRBD1. Germline V CDR1 and CDR2: MNHEY, SMNVEV (reference sequence). The V gene end was trimmed by 6 bases and the J gene end by 4 bases; junction bases not matched to a gene: 7. The CDR3 length is 16 residues. CDR3 loop: CASSLGTGGMNQPQHF. The DNA for the CDR3 is TGTGCCAGCAGCTTGGGGACAGGGGGCATGAATCAGCCCCAGCATTTT.

The CDR3 sequence: CSVAMDSSYYGYTF. For the CDR3, the DNA is TGCAGCGTGGCGATGGACAGCTCGTACTATGGCTACACCTTC. The chain couples TRBV29-1 to TRBJ1-2, with a possible D match to TRBD1 (6 bases). Germline V gene sequence: CDR1 SQVTM, CDR2 ANQGSEA. Trimming pared 6 bases from V and 3 bases from J, leaving 17 bases between. The CDR3 has 14 amino acids. Filled out from reference TRBV29-1 and TRBJ1-2, the complete variable domain reads SAVISQKPSRDICQRGTSLTIQCQVDSQVTMMFWYRQQPGQSLTLIATANQGSEATYESGFVIDKFPISRPNLTFSTLTVSNMSPEDSSIYLCSVAMDSSYYGYTFGSGTRLTVV.